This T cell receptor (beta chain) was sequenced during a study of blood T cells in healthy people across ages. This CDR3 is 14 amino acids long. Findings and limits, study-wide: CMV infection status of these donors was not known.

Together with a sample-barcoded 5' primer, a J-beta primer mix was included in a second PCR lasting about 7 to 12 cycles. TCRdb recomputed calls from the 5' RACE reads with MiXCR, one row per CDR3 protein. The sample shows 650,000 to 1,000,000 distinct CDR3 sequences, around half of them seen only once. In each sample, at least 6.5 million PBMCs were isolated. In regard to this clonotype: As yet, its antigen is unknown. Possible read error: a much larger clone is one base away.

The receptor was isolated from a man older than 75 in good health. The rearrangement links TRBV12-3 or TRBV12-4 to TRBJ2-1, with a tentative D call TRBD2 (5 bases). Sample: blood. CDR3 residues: CACRSDVGRSEQFF. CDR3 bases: TGTGCCTGCAGATCAGATGTAGGGAGATCGGAGCAGTTCTTC.